This T cell receptor beta chain was profiled in a study of T cell responses to AZD1222 COVID-19 vaccine. Only in-frame clones appear in the TCRdb table, and some are missing; sequencing was by immunoSEQ multiplex PCR. The sample shows 150,000 to 200,000 clones, about 90% of them seen only once. This CDR3 contains 16 residues. The ends were cut back, 1 base at V and 7 bases at J, with 16 bases in the middle. Germline V lookup: CDR1 LGHNA, CDR2 YNFKEQ. The sequence derives from an adult in good health. The chain uses TRBV4-2 and TRBJ1-4; D possibly corresponds to TRBD1 (5 bases). Sequencing used peripheral blood, obtained on day 0 of AZD1222 vaccination. The CDR3 protein is CASSQVQGALGEKLFF. CDR3 sequence (DNA): TGTGCCAGCAGCCAAGTCCAAGGGGCATTAGGTGAAAAACTGTTTTTT.